The clone carrying this T cell receptor beta chain was counted a single time. These data originate in a study of blood T cell repertoires in COVID-19. Study at large: Researchers got acute and convalescent COVID-19 samples from the United States, Italy and Spain. In each case, the material was cDNA or gDNA derived from T cells, B-cell-depleted T cells, or PBMCs.

Original analysis: For nucleated cells, counts were estimated from reference gene primer amplification. TCRdb keeps only in-frame clones here, not all; method: immunoSEQ multiplex PCR. The V and J calls and clone size were taken over from that table, and D and trimming were inferred from the DNA. The table includes about 210,000 clones, approximately 87% detected once. Germline V lookup: CDR1 SGHAT, CDR2 FQNNGV. The CDR3 has 16 residues. The J segment lost 4 bases and the V segment lost 0 bases, leaving 8 bases of the junction unmatched. The chain has TRBV11-2 and TRBJ2-5; 7 positions match TRBD2. The receptor was derived from a woman in her 70s with acute or convalescent COVID-19. Sequencing used peripheral blood. CDR3 nucleotide sequence: TGTGCCAGCAGCTTAGATCGGGGCGGGAGTTTAGAGACCCAGTACTTC. This translates into CASSLDRGGSLETQYF.